The T cell receptor (beta chain) described here comes from a study of T cells in localized non-small cell lung cancer (dated by TCRdb to the early 2020s). Context from the whole study: Comparing tumors with uninvolved tumor-adjacent lungs, the study looked at the T cell repertoires of fewer than 250 patients with early-stage NSCLC. All 220 or so NSCLC patients in the cohort were treatment-naive and had localized lung tumors that were resected. NSCLC patients had a mean age of approximately 66 years, and approximately 140 were male and around 110 female.

Counted from cysteine to phenylalanine, this CDR3 has 15 amino acids. Just the 45-base CDR3 DNA is kept, in frame starting at base 1. Taken from the germline V gene, the CDR1 and CDR2 loops are SGHTA and FQGNSA. Trimming accounts for 5 bases at V and 1 base at J, while the number of junction bases matched to no gene is 7. At diagnosis, peripheral blood, uninvolved tumor-adjacent lung and tumor were collected and stored as a combination of fresh-frozen and FFPE material. For TCR repertoire profiling, the blood samples were analyzed as peripheral blood mononuclear cells. About this clone itself: Its antigen is not yet known. No much larger clone exists at a distance of one base, and base qualities are not known.

The immunoSEQ Assay was used to sequence TCR beta CDR3 regions from DNA. The paper's processing steps were these. To compute T cell density, TCR beta template counts were normalized to usable DNA, which was estimated by amplifying housekeeping genes. Using the preseqR package, richness was estimated by extrapolating to 120,000 templates for tissue samples and 400,000 templates for PBMC samples. Clonality was defined as one minus Pielou's evenness. Differential abundance testing on productive amino-acid clonotypes, with a minimum total count of 5 and an alpha of 0.1, was used to identify tissue-enriched TCRs. The Jaccard Index and the Morisita Overlap Index were used to measure how much the repertoires overlapped between compartments. GLIPH grouped TCR beta CDR3s together with public tetramer-defined viral CDR3s, and a viral motif had to include at least three viral sequences and also show V-gene enrichment. TCRdb re-hosts the immuneACCESS table, in-frame sequences only. Its copies lack some clones; in the studies checked, an unresolved V gene accounts for under half of them, and the cause for the rest is not known. The DNA was the basis for D and trimming; V, J and clone size are from that table. The table for this sample lists roughly 33,000 clones; approximately 87% of them were counted only once. The top ten hold 4.1% of the sample.

The paper's findings and limits, for the study overall: Because the study design was exploratory, TCR variables were selected using unadjusted p-values without false-discovery rate correction. Longer overall survival was associated with higher T cell density in blood, whereas shorter survival was associated with higher clonality in adjacent lung. Of the top 100 tumor clones, a median of around 57 were detected in paired uninvolved adjacent lung; under 35 were also among that lung's top 100. Uninvolved tumor-adjacent lung showed the highest T cell clonality, higher than tumor, which suggests more focused antigenic responses in the uninvolved tumor-adjacent lung. Because multi-region sequencing of the tumors was not done, intratumor heterogeneity could not be ruled out.

The clonotype originates from a man aged 40-75 years with stage I lung adenocarcinoma. The V and J segments used are TRBV7-2 and TRBJ2-7; TRBD1 lines up with 8 middle nucleotides. The sequencing used peripheral blood, collected before any cancer treatment. The sequenced DNA is TGTGCCAGCAGCCGGACAGGGTCGAGATCCTACGAGCAGTACTTC. It encodes CASSRTGSRSYEQYF.